The 30 T cell receptor beta chains below come from one sample, sequenced in a study of blood T cell repertoires in COVID-19. Repertoires were generated with immunoSEQ multiplex PCR, while TCRdb's copy carries only in-frame clones and drops some. This sample yields fewer than 200,000 clones, of which over 80% are seen a single time; nearly 4.5% belongs to the top ten. Sequencing used PBMCs or T cells enriched from blood (not recorded which). The receptors were gathered from a woman between 45 and 65 years old who had recovered from COVID-19.

The chain combines TRBV27 with TRBJ1-1; the D gene is possibly TRBD1 (6 bases). In germline, CDR1 is MNHEY, CDR2 SMNVEV (reference sequence). Trimming shortened V by 3 bases and J by 4 bases, and 15 bases separated the two germline ends. The CDR3 extends over 15 amino acids. CDR3 loop: CASSFGGARGTEAFF. The DNA for the CDR3 is TGTGCCAGCAGTTTTGGGGGGGCGCGGGGCACTGAAGCTTTCTTT.

The sample holds many counts of this clone. V and J are TRBV4-1 and TRBJ1-5; 7 nucleotides align to TRBD1. V dropped 3 bases and J dropped 9; count of bases not matched to a gene: 11. The CDR3 has 15 residues. Germline lookup yields CDR1 MGHRA and CDR2 YSYEKL. The CDR3 nucleotides are TGCGCCAGCAGCCAGGGGACAGCCTCAGGGAGGCCCCAGCATTTT. This codes for CASSQGTASGRPQHF.

The chain is built from TRBV5-4 and TRBJ2-7; 12 nucleotides align to TRBD1. This CDR3 contains 15 residues. The J segment lost 5 bases and the V segment lost 4 bases, leaving 7 bases of the junction unmatched. Germline V lookup: CDR1 SGHNT, CDR2 YYREEE (reference sequence). The DNA for the CDR3 is TGTGCCAGCAGCCTGGGGGGGACAGGGGGCAACGAGCAGTACGTC. This gives the protein CASSLGGTGGNEQYV.

J is TRBJ1-3 and V is TRBV5-5, with D possibly matching TRBD1 (6 bases). CDR3 length equals 17 residues. The germline V and J ends were trimmed by 4 bases and 4 bases, with 21 bases remaining between them. Looked up from germline, CDR1 is SGHKS and CDR2 is YYEKEE (reference sequence). The CDR3 loop reads CASSLAPTGTLGNTIYF. The CDR3 DNA reads TGTGCCAGCAGCCTAGCCCCCACCGGGACACTCGGAAACACCATATATTTT.

A few counts support this clone. V usage is TRBV27 and J usage is TRBJ1-6; D perhaps matches TRBD1 (6 bases). Trimming left V 5 bases short and J 0 bases short, with 17 bases between. The CDR3 runs to 18 residues. Per the germline V gene, CDR1 is MNHEY and CDR2 is SMNVEV (reference sequence). The CDR3: CASSLRGRGSSYNSPLHF. CDR3 nucleotides: TGTGCCAGCAGTCTCAGGGGCAGGGGCTCCTCCTATAATTCACCCCTCCACTTT.

This clone was detected ten times or more. The chain joins TRBV5-5 to TRBJ1-1; D not resolved. In germline, CDR1 is SGHKS, CDR2 YYEKEE (reference sequence). V was clipped by 0 bases and J by 8 bases, with 20 bases between them. This CDR3 has 16 residues. The DNA for the CDR3 is TGTGCCAGCAGCTTGGATTTTATCCGGTTCACGCCCGAAGCTTTCTTT. Translating gives CASSLDFIRFTPEAFF.

The chain recombines TRBV7-9 with TRBJ1-4; 9 nucleotides agree with TRBD1. The J segment lost 7 bases and the V segment lost 1 base, leaving 10 bases of the junction unmatched. CDR1 is SEHNR and CDR2 is FQNEAQ in the germline V gene (reference sequence). The CDR3 is 17 residues long. The CDR3 protein is CASSLVRTGAKVEKLFF. The CDR3 DNA reads as TGTGCCAGCAGCTTAGTAAGGACAGGGGCGAAGGTTGAAAAACTGTTTTTT.

The J gene is TRBJ1-6, the V gene TRBV7-9, with D perhaps TRBD1 (6 bases). Trimming removed 6 bases from V and 7 bases from J, with 10 bases in between. Germline CDR1 and CDR2: SEHNR and FQNEAQ (reference sequence). The CDR3 contains 13 residues. CDR3 bases: TGTGCCAGCAGGACAGGACCGAATTCACCCCTCCACTTT. Its protein is CASRTGPNSPLHF. Complete variable domain (other parts from reference TRBV7-9 and TRBJ1-6): DTGVSQNPRHKITKRGQNVTFRCDPISEHNRLYWYRQTLGQGPEFLTYFQNEAQLEKSRLLSDRFSAERPKGSFSTLEIQRTEQGDSAMYLCASRTGPNSPLHFGNGTRLTVT.

Only a few counts were recorded for this clone. The chain has TRBV5-6 and TRBJ1-2; D remains ambiguous. Germline lookup yields CDR1 SGHDT and CDR2 YYEEEE. Trimming took 0 bases from V and 1 from J, leaving 10 bases between them. The CDR3 loop spans 15 amino acids. The CDR3 region is CASSLGPGNNYGYTF. Written as DNA, the CDR3 is TGTGCCAGCAGCTTGGGGCCAGGAAATAACTATGGCTACACCTTC. Combining the CDR3 with reference TRBV5-6 and TRBJ1-2 gives the whole variable domain DAGVTQSPTHLIKTRGQQVTLRCSPKSGHDTVSWYQQALGQGPQFIFQYYEEEERQRGNFPDRFSGHQFPNYSSELNVNALLLGDSALYLCASSLGPGNNYGYTFGSGTRLTVV.

With respect to this clone: The sample contains more than one DNA sequence encoding this CDR3. The rearrangement joins TRBV4-1 to TRBJ1-5, with TRBD1 as a possible D gene (6 bases). The CDR3 has 15 residues. CDR1 is MGHRA and CDR2 is YSYEKL in the germline V gene. V lost 1 base and J lost 0, with 7 bases in between. The CDR3 is CASSQGDTSNQPQHF. DNA for the CDR3: TGCGCCAGCAGCCAAGGGGACACTAGCAATCAGCCCCAGCATTTT.

The chain carries TRBV12-3 or TRBV12-4 and TRBJ1-3; D perhaps matches TRBD1 (6 bases). Trimming took off 6 bases at V and 1 base at J, with 7 bases between the two ends. This CDR3 comprises 13 residues. The CDR3 nucleotides are TGTGCCAGCAGCGACAGGTCTGGAAACACCATATATTTT. It specifies CASSDRSGNTIYF.

The chain uses TRBV6-5 and TRBJ2-7; 9 nucleotides match TRBD1. Trimming at V came to 7 bases and at J to 6 bases, leaving 7 bases not matched to a gene. The CDR3 totals 13 residues. CDR1 MNHEY and CDR2 SVGAGI come from the germline V gene. The CDR3 loop reads CASKPRTGAEQYV. DNA for the CDR3: TGTGCCAGCAAACCCAGGACAGGGGCCGAGCAGTACGTC.

This clone was detected many times. This rearrangement joins TRBV7-9 to TRBJ1-4; 9 nucleotides align to TRBD1. CDR3 length: 13 amino acids. Germline CDR1 reads SEHNR; CDR2 reads FQNEAQ (reference sequence). J gave up 7 bases and V 8 bases, and 5 bases lay outside the gene matches. CDR3 region: CASQDRGGEKLFF. The DNA of the CDR3 is TGTGCCAGCCAGGACAGGGGAGGTGAAAAACTGTTTTTT.

V and J are TRBV2 and TRBJ1-2; unclear D gene. V was clipped by 6 bases and J by 8 bases, with 19 bases between them. Germline V gene sequence: CDR1 SNHLY, CDR2 FYNNEI. There are 14 residues in the CDR3. In DNA, the CDR3 is TGTGCCAGCAGGGAGATAATCGTCCTCGGGGGCTACACCTTC. Its translation is CASREIIVLGGYTF. Looking up the rest from reference TRBV2 and TRBJ1-2 gives the full variable domain: EPEVTQTPSHQVTQMGQEVILRCVPISNHLYFYWYRQILGQKVEFLVSFYNNEISEKSEIFDDQFSVERPDGSNFTLKIRSTKLEDSAMYFCASREIIVLGGYTFGSGTRLTVV.

DNA of the CDR3: TGTGCCAGCAGTTACTGGGGACAGGGTGAGCAGTTCTTC. This translates into CASSYWGQGEQFF. J is TRBJ2-1 and V is TRBV6-5; TRBD1 matches 9 bases. Germline assignment: CDR1 MNHEY and CDR2 SVGAGI. Trimming removed 1 base from V and 9 bases from J; junction bases left unmatched: 1. The CDR3 runs 13 residues.

The genes are TRBV6-4 and TRBJ2-5; TRBD2 matches at 12 bases. Germline CDR1 reads MRHNA; CDR2 reads SNTAGT. CDR3 size: 15 residues. Trimming at V came to 6 bases and at J to 2 bases, leaving 4 bases not matched to a gene. The CDR3 region has the DNA TGTGCCAGCAGCAGACTAGCGGGAGTACAAGAGACCCAGTACTTC. Translation: CASSRLAGVQETQYF.

The V gene is TRBV11-3, the J gene TRBJ2-2; possible D gene TRBD1, 6 bases. CDR1 is SGHNT, CDR2 YENEEA, per germline. The CDR3 has 13 residues. V was pared by 5 bases and J by 6 bases, with 10 bases between. CDR3 bases: TGTGCCAGCAGCATTACAGGGCCCGGGGAGCTGTTTTTT. This codes for CASSITGPGELFF.

The chain recombines TRBV11-2 with TRBJ2-7; TRBD2 matches 13 bases. This CDR3 contains 16 residues. The trim removed 1 base at V and 4 bases at J, leaving 4 bases unmatched. The V gene's germline CDR1 is SGHAT and CDR2 FQNNGV. Written as DNA, the CDR3 is TGTGCCAGCAGCTTAGGACTAGCGGGAGGAACGTACGAGCAGTACGTC. Amino acid sequence: CASSLGLAGGTYEQYV.

The CDR3 nucleotides are TGTGCCTGGAGTGACCGGGACAGGGGATTCTCTGAAGCTTTCTTT. Protein sequence: CAWSDRDRGFSEAFF. This rearrangement joins TRBV30 to TRBJ1-1; 10 bases match TRBD1. V lost 1 base to trimming and J lost 6 bases; unmatched junction nucleotides: 8. Germline V lookup: CDR1 GTSNPN, CDR2 SVGIG (reference sequence). The length of the CDR3 is 15 residues.

The table lists this clone with a count of one. This chain uses TRBV6-1 with TRBJ1-5; tentative D call: TRBD1 (5 bases). Germline V gene data show CDR1 as MNHNS and CDR2 as SASEGT. The V gene lost 1 base and the J gene lost 1 base, with 11 bases spanning the gap. CDR3 length: 16 amino acids. The CDR3, as DNA: TGTGCCAGCAGTGAAGTTCACAGGTCGAGCAATCAGCCCCAGCATTTT. Translation gives CASSEVHRSSNQPQHF.

The genes are TRBV19 and TRBJ1-1; 7 bases line up with TRBD1. The CDR3 is 14 residues long. From germline, CDR1 is LNHDA and CDR2 SQIVND (reference sequence). Germline trimming cut 1 base from V and 4 bases from J; bases unmatched to any gene: 3. CDR3: CASSIGGTATEAFF. CDR3 nucleotides: TGTGCCAGTAGTATAGGCGGGACAGCCACTGAAGCTTTCTTT.

The chain carries TRBV30 and TRBJ1-1; D may be TRBD1 (6 bases). Trimming shortened V by 5 bases and J by 5 bases, and 18 bases separated the two germline ends. The CDR3 loop spans 14 amino acids. Germline CDR1 and CDR2: GTSNPN and SVGIG (reference sequence). CDR3 sequence reads: CAWGRDTFSTEAFF. The CDR3 DNA follows: TGTGCCTGGGGCCGGGACACCTTTAGTACTGAAGCTTTCTTT.

The chain couples TRBV7-2 to TRBJ1-5; weak D call: TRBD1 (6 bases). V was clipped by 1 base and J by 7 bases, with 11 bases between them. CDR1 and CDR2 (germline): SGHTA, FQGNSA. The CDR3 covers 14 residues. The CDR3: CASSLEGGPQPQHF. In DNA form, the CDR3 reads TGTGCCAGCAGCTTAGAGGGGGGGCCCCAGCCCCAGCATTTT.

This chain connects TRBV30 to TRBJ1-4; TRBD1 might be the D (6 bases). The CDR3 covers 15 residues. The V and J ends lost 3 bases and 8 bases respectively, with 19 bases between them. Germline loops: CDR1 GTSNPN, CDR2 SVGIG (reference sequence). CDR3 sequence reads: CAWSRGQTDSEKLFF. The CDR3 DNA reads as TGTGCCTGGAGCCGCGGACAGACAGATTCCGAAAAACTGTTTTTT.

This chain connects TRBV28 to TRBJ1-1; D is unresolved. This CDR3 region has 12 residues. V was shortened by 1 base and J by 11 bases, with 11 bases between the two germline ends. Germline loops: CDR1 MDHEN, CDR2 SYDVKM. CDR3 region: CASSLYGQRAFF. CDR3 in DNA: TGTGCCAGCAGTTTATACGGCCAGCGGGCTTTCTTT.

The chain links TRBV11-2 to TRBJ2-1, with D hard to call. Trimming cost V 0 bases and J 0 bases, with 3 bases left between them. From germline, CDR1 is SGHAT and CDR2 FQNNGV. The CDR3 has 14 residues. CDR3 DNA sequence: TGTGCCAGCAGCTTAGATAGCTCCTACAATGAGCAGTTCTTC. Residues: CASSLDSSYNEQFF. The full variable domain, in which reference TRBV11-2 and TRBJ2-1 provide the parts outside the CDR3, is EAGVAQSPRYKIIEKRQSVAFWCNPISGHATLYWYQQILGQGPKLLIQFQNNGVVDDSQLPKDRFSAERLKGVDSTLKIQPAKLEDSAVYLCASSLDSSYNEQFFGPGTRLTVL.

The V and J genes are TRBV5-4 and TRBJ2-5; 10 positions match TRBD2. The CDR3 consists of 15 residues. Germline trimming cut 1 base from V and 4 bases from J; bases unmatched to any gene: 4. The germline gives CDR1 SGHNT, CDR2 YYREEE (reference sequence). The CDR3 DNA follows: TGTGCCAGCAGCTTGTTACTAGCGGGACGAGAGACCCAGTACTTC. This translates into CASSLLLAGRETQYF.

The J gene is TRBJ2-1, the V gene TRBV6-4; D is undetermined. The CDR3 extends over 13 amino acids. V dropped 3 bases and J dropped 5 bases, with 8 bases sitting between them. CDR1 is MRHNA and CDR2 is SNTAGT in the germline V gene. CDR3 protein: CASSDYTNNEQFF. The DNA for the CDR3 is TGTGCCAGCAGTGATTACACCAACAATGAGCAGTTCTTC.

The chain links TRBV21-1 to TRBJ2-7; the table's D call of TRBD1 was not tested on the DNA. TRBV21-1 is a known pseudogene. The CDR3 spans 13 residues. The CDR3 nucleotides are TGTGCCAGCAGCTGGTCGAGGGGGTACGAGCAGTACGTC. Translating gives CASSWSRGYEQYV.

The chain is built from TRBV6-2 or TRBV6-3 and TRBJ2-2; D may be TRBD1 (5 bases). The CDR3 has 15 amino acids. Looked up from germline, CDR1 is MNHEY and CDR2 is SVGEGT. Trimming pared 6 bases from V and 3 bases from J, leaving 14 bases between. The CDR3 protein is CASSPLGRHTGELFF. In nucleotides, the CDR3 is TGTGCCAGCAGCCCCCTGGGGCGGCACACCGGGGAGCTGTTTTTT.